These T cell receptor beta chains were read from a single sample in a study of cytomegalovirus exposure and HLA in healthy donors. Measured with immunoSEQ multiplex PCR; TCRdb has only the in-frame clones, and not every one. The sample records about 200,000 clones, about 70% being singletons. Sequenced material: PBMCs. The receptor source for this set is a man aged 35 to 55 in good health and CMV-seropositive. The CDR3 runs from the conserved cysteine through the conserved F or W. The D gene is left open where the match is weak. Clone sizes are given selectively: once, few, many, or a class where the clone is expanded.

j_call,d_call,clone_size,v_call,cdr3_aa,cdr3_nt
TRBJ1-4,TRBD1,NA,TRBV6-1,CASSVGTGQANEKLFF,TGTGCCAGCAGTGTGGGGACAGGGCAGGCTAATGAAAAACTGTTTTTT
TRBJ2-2,TRBD2,NA,TRBV14,CASSQLRGYTGELFF,TGTGCCAGCAGCCAACTGCGGGGGTACACCGGGGAGCTGTTTTTT
TRBJ1-4,NA,NA,TRBV19,CASSVADYEKLFF,TGTGCCAGTAGCGTGGCTGATTATGAAAAACTGTTTTTT
TRBJ1-2,NA,NA,TRBV5-5,CASSLGFPGQANYGYTF,TGTGCCAGCAGCTTGGGATTCCCAGGCCAAGCTAACTATGGCTACACCTTC
TRBJ2-7,TRBD1,once,TRBV27,CASSAWGQGAAYEQYF,TGTGCCAGCAGTGCCTGGGGACAGGGGGCGGCCTACGAGCAGTACTTC
TRBJ1-2,NA,NA,TRBV5-1,CASSVTIGGTDDGYTF,TGCGCCAGCAGCGTAACTATCGGCGGGACGGACGATGGCTACACCTTC
TRBJ2-1,TRBD2,few,TRBV18,CASSPSLAGSSYNEQFF,TGTGCCAGCTCACCGAGCCTAGCGGGGTCATCCTACAATGAGCAGTTCTTC
TRBJ2-1,TRBD1,few,TRBV5-1,CASSFRQGASEQFF,TGCGCCAGCAGCTTTAGGCAGGGGGCGAGTGAGCAGTTCTTC
TRBJ2-3,TRBD2,few,TRBV4-3,CASSQGPAGNTDTQYF,TGCGCCAGCAGCCAAGGTCCAGCGGGGAACACAGATACGCAGTATTTT
TRBJ2-5,TRBD1,NA,TRBV5-1,CASSLGVGTGGFETQYF,TGCGCCAGCAGCTTGGGTGTTGGGACAGGGGGCTTTGAGACCCAGTACTTC
TRBJ1-1,NA,many,TRBV6-1,CASSRRDYTEAFF,TGTGCCAGCAGCCGGCGGGATTACACTGAAGCTTTCTTT
TRBJ2-7,TRBD2,NA,TRBV6-5,CASSYGGGAYEQYF,TGTGCCAGCAGTTATGGCGGGGGAGCTTACGAGCAGTACTTC
TRBJ1-3,TRBD1,few,TRBV5-1,CASSLVGTEGNTIYF,TGCGCCAGCAGCTTGGTAGGGACAGAAGGAAACACCATATATTTT
TRBJ2-3,NA,NA,TRBV4-1,CASSQVPGQEFSTDTQYF,TGCGCCAGCAGCCAAGTCCCGGGACAAGAATTTAGCACAGATACGCAGTATTTT
TRBJ2-1,TRBD2,NA,TRBV11-2,CASSLDGAGGRSYNEQFF,TGTGCCAGCAGCTTAGATGGGGCGGGGGGGAGGTCCTACAATGAGCAGTTCTTC
TRBJ2-3,NA,NA,TRBV27,CAIKRASTDTQYF,TGTGCCATCAAGCGGGCTAGCACAGATACGCAGTATTTT
TRBJ2-3,NA,NA,TRBV9,CASSVETTGTDTQYF,TGTGCCAGCAGCGTAGAGACTACCGGCACAGATACGCAGTATTTT
TRBJ1-5,NA,NA,TRBV7-8,CASSLESVNQPQHF,TGTGCCAGCAGCTTAGAGTCAGTAAATCAGCCCCAGCATTTT
TRBJ1-1,TRBD1,few,TRBV4-3,CASSRTGNTEAFF,TGCGCCAGCAGCCGGACAGGGAACACTGAAGCTTTCTTT
TRBJ2-1,TRBD1,NA,TRBV23-1,CASSPNRDRVSSYNEQFF,TGCGCCAGCAGTCCCAACCGGGACAGGGTGAGCTCCTACAATGAGCAGTTCTTC
TRBJ1-1,TRBD1,NA,TRBV5-1,CASSGDRSEAFF,TGCGCCAGCAGCGGGGACAGGAGTGAAGCTTTCTTT
TRBJ1-1,NA,many,TRBV6-5,CASSLGTNTEAFF,TGTGCCAGCAGTCTCGGGACAAATACTGAAGCTTTCTTT
TRBJ2-7,TRBD1,NA,TRBV6-5,CASRTGAYEQYF,TGTGCCAGCAGAACAGGGGCCTACGAGCAGTACTTC
TRBJ1-3,TRBD1,NA,TRBV7-9,CASSLGTVGNTIYF,TGTGCCAGCAGCTTGGGGACAGTTGGAAACACCATATATTTT
TRBJ2-5,NA,NA,TRBV7-7,CASGVGARETQYF,TGTGCCAGCGGGGTAGGGGCCAGGGAGACCCAGTACTTC
TRBJ2-7,TRBD1,NA,TRBV7-6,CASSAINRGNEQYF,TGTGCCAGCAGTGCAATCAACAGGGGCAACGAGCAGTACTTC
TRBJ1-2,TRBD1,NA,TRBV6-4,CASSGAGGYGYTF,TGTGCCAGCAGTGGGGCAGGGGGCTATGGCTACACCTTC
TRBJ1-1,NA,NA,TRBV4-2,CASSQAGGRNTEAFF,TGTGCCAGCAGCCAAGCGGGGGGGAGGAACACTGAAGCTTTCTTT
TRBJ2-1,NA,NA,TRBV10-3,CAISEDPGRYNEQFF,TGTGCCATCAGTGAAGATCCAGGGAGGTACAATGAGCAGTTCTTC
TRBJ1-3,NA,few,TRBV7-8,CASSLGVNTIYF,TGTGCCAGCAGCTTAGGAGTAAACACCATATATTTT
TRBJ2-3,NA,NA,TRBV7-9,CASSLARAASTDTQYF,TGTGCCAGCAGCTTAGCCCGAGCGGCTAGCACAGATACGCAGTATTTT
TRBJ1-2,NA,NA,TRBV19,CASSPGTLPYGYTF,TGTGCCAGTAGTCCCGGGACATTACCCTATGGCTACACCTTC
TRBJ1-6,NA,NA,TRBV18,CASSPLPDIESPLHF,TGTGCCAGCTCACCTTTGCCAGACATCGAGTCACCCCTCCACTTT
TRBJ1-5,NA,NA,TRBV7-5,CARSPQHF,TGTGCCAGATCACCCCAGCATTTT
TRBJ1-2,TRBD1,NA,TRBV6-1,CASVPGDRTYGYTF,TGTGCCAGCGTCCCCGGGGACAGAACCTATGGCTACACCTTC
TRBJ1-3,TRBD1,few,TRBV5-1,CASSQGAGNTIYF,TGCGCCAGCAGCCAGGGGGCTGGAAACACCATATATTTT
TRBJ1-2,NA,NA,TRBV11-2,CASSIRGRIAGYTF,TGTGCCAGCAGCATCCGGGGGAGGATCGCTGGCTACACCTTC